The 9 T cell receptor beta chains given below trace back to one sample, sequenced in a study of post-analysis software for immune sequencing data. Study-level points and caveats: TRBV5-6, TRBV5-1 and TRBV20-1 were among a few TRBV segments more frequent in patients than controls.

The library was made from cDNA and included unique molecular identifiers. TCRdb analysed the PCR reads with MiXCR anew, one entry per CDR3 protein. The sample comprises 500,000 to 600,000 distinct CDR3 sequences, roughly 46% of which are singletons, and under 2% rests with the top ten. These receptors' targets are unknown. The sample was blood. The receptors were sampled from a girl aged 5-17 years with multiple sclerosis.

This chain joins TRBV13 and TRBJ1-2, with 8 bases fitting TRBD1. In germline, CDR1 is PRHDT, CDR2 FYEKMQ (reference sequence). Germline trimming cut 4 bases from V and 7 bases from J; bases unmatched to any gene: 5. The CDR3 runs to 13 residues. The CDR3 reads CASSSDRGFGYTF. The CDR3 bases are TGTGCCAGCAGCTCCGACAGGGGATTTGGCTACACCTTC. The variable domain in full, with the rest retrieved from reference TRBV13 and TRBJ1-2, is AAGVIQSPRHLIKEKRETATLKCYPIPRHDTVYWYQQGPGQDPQFLISFYEKMQSDKGSIPDRFSAQQFSDYHSELNMSSLELGDSALYFCASSSDRGFGYTFGSGTRLTVV.

About this clonotype itself: The germline gene is not matched at one end of the junction; a read error may be the cause. The chain employs TRBV13 and TRBJ2-3; TRBD2 matches at 9 bases. The CDR3 is made up of 16 amino acids. The germline CDR1 and CDR2 sequences are PRHDT and FYEKMQ (reference sequence). CDR3 protein: CAGSPAGAGGVHTQYF. The DNA for the CDR3 is TGTGCCGGCAGCCCCGCTGGAGCGGGGGGAGTCCATACGCAGTATTTT.

CDR3 nucleotide sequence: TGCGCCAGCAGCCTCGGGACAGGGGGCGAGAATACGCAGTATTTT. Encoded protein: CASSLGTGGENTQYF. The V and J genes are TRBV5-1 and TRBJ2-3; 12 nucleotides agree with TRBD1. The CDR3 covers 15 residues. The germline CDR1 and CDR2 sequences are SGHRS and YFSETQ. Trimming cost V 4 bases and J 7 bases; bases outside gene matches: 7. Full variable domain (rest looked up from reference TRBV5-1 and TRBJ2-3): KAGVTQTPRYLIKTRGQQVTLSCSPISGHRSVSWYQQTPGQGLQFLFEYFSETQRNKGNFPGRFSGRQFSNSRSEMNVSTLELGDSALYLCASSLGTGGENTQYFGPGTRLTVL.

The V and J genes are TRBV12-3 or TRBV12-4 and TRBJ2-5, with 7 bases that match TRBD2. V was clipped by 3 bases and J by 5 bases; unmatched bases: 12. This CDR3 has 16 residues. CDR3 in amino acids: CASSLTAGAGWETQYF. CDR3 sequence (DNA): TGTGCCAGCAGTTTGACGGCGGGAGCGGGTTGGGAGACCCAGTACTTC.

J is TRBJ2-1 and V is TRBV4-1, with TRBD1 as a possible D gene (7 bases). Per germline, CDR1 MGHRA and CDR2 YSYEKL. CDR3 length equals 18 residues. V was shortened by 4 bases and J by 0 bases, with 19 bases between the two germline ends. The CDR3 DNA follows: TGCGCCAGCAGCCGGGAGGATGGGACAGCCAGCTCCTACAATGAGCAGTTCTTC. This sequence encodes CASSREDGTASSYNEQFF.

This clonotype was counted a few times. V and J are TRBV29-1 and TRBJ2-2; no definite D call. The V end was cut by 7 bases, the J end by 1 base, with 7 bases between. This CDR3 region has 12 residues. The germline V gene encodes CDR1 SQVTM and CDR2 ANQGSEA. In nucleotides, the CDR3 is TGCAGCGCTCACCAGAACACCGGGGAGCTGTTTTTT. Its translation is CSAHQNTGELFF.

This clonotype was detected a few times. The rearrangement links TRBV12-3 or TRBV12-4 to TRBJ1-2, with D perhaps TRBD1 (5 bases). The CDR3 is made up of 12 amino acids. The V gene lost 5 bases and the J gene lost 7 bases, with 11 bases spanning the gap. CDR3 in amino acids: CASSGGSSGYTF. CDR3 sequence (DNA): TGTGCCAGCAGTGGGGGTAGTAGTGGCTACACCTTC.

This clonotype was seen a few times. The V gene is TRBV4-1, the J gene TRBJ2-1; no clear D gene. Germline V CDR1 and CDR2: MGHRA, YSYEKL. Trimming removed 0 bases from V and 0 bases from J, with 12 bases in between. The CDR3 is 17 residues long. The CDR3 DNA is TGCGCCAGCAGCCAAGATCCTGACGGAAGCTCCTACAATGAGCAGTTCTTC. Translation gives CASSQDPDGSSYNEQFF.

This clonotype was counted only a few times. This chain connects TRBV4-1 to TRBJ2-7; D ambiguous. The CDR3 runs 13 residues. Between the trimmed V and J ends, which lost 1 base and 4 bases, there was a span of 8 bases. CDR1 and CDR2 (germline): MGHRA, YSYEKL. CDR3 amino acids: CASSQVFEYEQYF. CDR3 coding DNA: TGCGCCAGCAGCCAAGTCTTCGAATACGAGCAGTACTTC.